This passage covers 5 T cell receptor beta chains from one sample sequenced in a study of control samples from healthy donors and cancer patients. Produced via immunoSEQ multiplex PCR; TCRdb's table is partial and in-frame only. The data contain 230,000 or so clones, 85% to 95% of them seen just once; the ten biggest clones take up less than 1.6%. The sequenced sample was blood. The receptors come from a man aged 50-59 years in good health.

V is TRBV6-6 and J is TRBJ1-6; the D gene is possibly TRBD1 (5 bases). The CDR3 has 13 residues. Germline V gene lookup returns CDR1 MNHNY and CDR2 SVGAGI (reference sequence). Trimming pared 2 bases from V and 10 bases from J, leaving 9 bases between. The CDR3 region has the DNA TGTGCCAGCAGTTACCAGGGTGGGTCACCCCTCCACTTT. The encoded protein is CASSYQGGSPLHF.

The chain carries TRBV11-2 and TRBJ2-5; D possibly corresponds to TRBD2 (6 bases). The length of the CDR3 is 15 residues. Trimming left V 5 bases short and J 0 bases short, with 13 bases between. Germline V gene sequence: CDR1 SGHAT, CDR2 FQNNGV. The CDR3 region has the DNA TGTGCCAGCAGCCCAAGTGGGGACTACCAAGAGACCCAGTACTTC. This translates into CASSPSGDYQETQYF.

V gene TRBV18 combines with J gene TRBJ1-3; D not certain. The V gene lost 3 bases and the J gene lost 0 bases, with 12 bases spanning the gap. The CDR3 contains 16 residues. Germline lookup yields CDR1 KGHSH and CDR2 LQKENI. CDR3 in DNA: TGTGCCAGCTCACCCCTAACGGGCAACTCTGGAAACACCATATATTTT. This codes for CASSPLTGNSGNTIYF. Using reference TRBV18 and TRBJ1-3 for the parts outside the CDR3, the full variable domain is NAGVMQNPRHLVRRRGQEARLRCSPMKGHSHVYWYRQLPEEGLKFMVYLQKENIIDESGMPKERFSAEFPKEGPSILRIQQVVRGDSAAYFCASSPLTGNSGNTIYFGEGSWLTVV.

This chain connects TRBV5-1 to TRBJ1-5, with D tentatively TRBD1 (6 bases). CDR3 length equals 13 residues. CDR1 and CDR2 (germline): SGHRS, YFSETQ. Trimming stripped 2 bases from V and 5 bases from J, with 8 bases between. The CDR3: CASSFSGDQPQHF. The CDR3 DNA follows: TGCGCCAGCAGCTTTTCAGGGGATCAGCCCCAGCATTTT. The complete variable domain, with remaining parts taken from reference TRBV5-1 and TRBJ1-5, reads KAGVTQTPRYLIKTRGQQVTLSCSPISGHRSVSWYQQTPGQGLQFLFEYFSETQRNKGNFPGRFSGRQFSNSRSEMNVSTLELGDSALYLCASSFSGDQPQHFGDGTRLSIL.

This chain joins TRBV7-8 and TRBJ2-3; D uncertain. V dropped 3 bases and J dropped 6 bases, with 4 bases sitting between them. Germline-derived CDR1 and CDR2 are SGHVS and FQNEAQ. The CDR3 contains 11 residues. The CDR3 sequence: CASSFYDTQYF. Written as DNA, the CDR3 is TGTGCCAGCAGCTTTTACGATACGCAGTATTTT.